Sequencing of this T cell receptor (beta chain) was carried out in a study of Ad26.COV2.S vaccination and SARS-CoV-2 variants. Study information: A participant enrolled in the COV1001 Ad26.COV2.S trial arm provided the sample. The vaccine Ad26.COV2.S was put into the muscle once, or twice with 56 days between.

Remarks on this clone: Antigen: not known.

Study-wide points: Across vaccine and placebo recipients, the breadth of non-spike TCRs was similar. Measurements of TCR breadth and depth may have given underestimates of the total T cell responses.

CDR3 length: 11 amino acids. The germline V and J ends were trimmed by 2 bases and 7 bases, with 6 bases remaining between them. Germline loops: CDR1 MGHDK, CDR2 SYGVNS. This table comes from immunoSEQ multiplex PCR, and its TCRdb copy is limited to in-frame clones, with some not included. In the table there are hundreds of thousands of clones, about 88% of which are singletons. Treatment meaning: about 20 received Ad26.COV2.S at low or high dose, single or two shots; about 5 received placebo; per-sample allocation not given. Sample collection was performed on day 63 after the first vaccine or placebo injection.

The V and J genes are TRBV25-1 and TRBJ2-7; no clear D. Specimen: peripheral blood, collected in a trial of Ad26.COV2.S vaccine versus placebo. The source is a person aged 18-65 years who received the Ad26.COV2.S COVID-19 vaccine or a placebo. In DNA form, the CDR3 reads TGTGCCAGCAGTGAAGTGAGTGAGCAGTACTTC. Translated, it gives CASSEVSEQYF.